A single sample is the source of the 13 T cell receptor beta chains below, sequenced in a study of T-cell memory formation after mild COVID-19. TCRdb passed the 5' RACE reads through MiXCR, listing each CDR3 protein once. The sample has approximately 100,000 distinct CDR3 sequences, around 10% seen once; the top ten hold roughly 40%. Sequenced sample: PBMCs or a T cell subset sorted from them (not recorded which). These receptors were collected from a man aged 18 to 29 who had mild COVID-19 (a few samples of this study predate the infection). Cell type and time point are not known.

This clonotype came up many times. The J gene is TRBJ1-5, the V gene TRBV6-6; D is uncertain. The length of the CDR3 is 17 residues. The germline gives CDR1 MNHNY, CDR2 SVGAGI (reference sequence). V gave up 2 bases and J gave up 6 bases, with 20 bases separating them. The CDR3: CASSYPSGEGEGQPQHF. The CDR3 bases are TGTGCCAGCAGTTACCCGTCGGGAGAGGGCGAGGGTCAGCCCCAGCATTTT.

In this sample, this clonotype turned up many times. CDR3 in DNA: TGTGCCAGCACCGGAGCCCTCTACGAGCAGTACTTC. This gives the protein CASTGALYEQYF. This chain joins TRBV6-5 and TRBJ2-7; D call uncertain. Between the trimmed V and J ends, which lost 7 bases and 3 bases, there was a span of 10 bases. This CDR3 is built from 12 residues. The germline CDR1 and CDR2 sequences are MNHEY and SVGAGI.

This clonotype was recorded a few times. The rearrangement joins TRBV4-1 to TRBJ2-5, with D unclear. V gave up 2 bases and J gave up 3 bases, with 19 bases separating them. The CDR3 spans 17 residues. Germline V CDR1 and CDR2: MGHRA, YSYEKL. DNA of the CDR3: TGCGCCAGCAGCCAAACTTCTCTCGGGCCAATCAAAGAGACCCAGTACTTC. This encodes CASSQTSLGPIKETQYF.

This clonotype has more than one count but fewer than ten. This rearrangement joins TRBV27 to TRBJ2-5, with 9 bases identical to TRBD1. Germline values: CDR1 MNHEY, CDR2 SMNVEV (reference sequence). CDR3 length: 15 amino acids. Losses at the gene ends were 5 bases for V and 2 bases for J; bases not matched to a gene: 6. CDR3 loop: CASSLGTGRQETQYF. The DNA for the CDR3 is TGTGCCAGCAGTCTCGGGACAGGGAGGCAAGAGACCCAGTACTTC.

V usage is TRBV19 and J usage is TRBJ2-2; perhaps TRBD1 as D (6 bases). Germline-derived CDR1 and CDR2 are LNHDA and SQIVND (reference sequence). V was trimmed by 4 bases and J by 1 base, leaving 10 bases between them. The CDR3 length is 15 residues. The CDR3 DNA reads TGTGCCAGTAGTACACAGGGACAGAACACCGGGGAGCTGTTTTTT. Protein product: CASSTQGQNTGELFF.

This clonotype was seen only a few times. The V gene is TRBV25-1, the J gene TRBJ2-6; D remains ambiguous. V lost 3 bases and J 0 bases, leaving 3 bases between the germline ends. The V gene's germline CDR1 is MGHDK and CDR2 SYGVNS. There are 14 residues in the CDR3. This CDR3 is CASSEISGANVLTF. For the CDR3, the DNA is TGTGCCAGCAGTGAGATCTCTGGGGCCAACGTCCTGACTTTC.

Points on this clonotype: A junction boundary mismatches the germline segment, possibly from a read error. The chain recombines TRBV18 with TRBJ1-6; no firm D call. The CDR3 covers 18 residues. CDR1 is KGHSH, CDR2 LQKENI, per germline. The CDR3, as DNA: TGTGCCAGCTCACCACGCGGTAGTAAGGAAACCAGTGGCTCTAGGTTGACCTTT. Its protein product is CASSPRGSKETSGSRLTF.

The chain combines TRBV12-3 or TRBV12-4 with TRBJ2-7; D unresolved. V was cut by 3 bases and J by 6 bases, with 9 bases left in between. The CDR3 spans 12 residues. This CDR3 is CASSFTPSEQYV. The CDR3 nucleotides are TGTGCCAGCAGTTTTACCCCCTCCGAGCAGTACGTC.

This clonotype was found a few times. DNA of the CDR3: TGTGCCAGCAGTTCGTGGACAGGGATCTTGTACGAGCAGTACGTC. The encoded protein is CASSSWTGILYEQYV. The J gene is TRBJ2-7, the V gene TRBV28; 8 nucleotides agree with TRBD1. Germline V gene lookup returns CDR1 MDHEN and CDR2 SYDVKM. The CDR3 is 15 residues long. The V segment lost 4 bases and the J segment 4 bases; nucleotides outside the gene matches: 9.

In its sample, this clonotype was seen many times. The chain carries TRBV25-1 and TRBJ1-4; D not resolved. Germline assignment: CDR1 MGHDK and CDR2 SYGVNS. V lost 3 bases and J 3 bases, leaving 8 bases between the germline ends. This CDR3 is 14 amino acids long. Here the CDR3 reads CASSDIQSNEKLFF. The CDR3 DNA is TGTGCCAGCAGTGATATACAGTCTAATGAAAAACTGTTTTTT.

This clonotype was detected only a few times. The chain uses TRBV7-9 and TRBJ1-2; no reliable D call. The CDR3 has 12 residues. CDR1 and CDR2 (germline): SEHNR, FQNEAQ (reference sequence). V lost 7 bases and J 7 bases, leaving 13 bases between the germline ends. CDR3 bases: TGTGCCAGCACTACAGCCTCCGGTGGCTACACCTTC. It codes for CASTTASGGYTF.

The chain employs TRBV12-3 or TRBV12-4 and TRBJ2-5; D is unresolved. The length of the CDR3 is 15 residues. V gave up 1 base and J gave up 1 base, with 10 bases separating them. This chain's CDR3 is CASSLDPWGQETQYF. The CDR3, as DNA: TGTGCCAGCAGTTTAGATCCCTGGGGCCAAGAGACCCAGTACTTC.

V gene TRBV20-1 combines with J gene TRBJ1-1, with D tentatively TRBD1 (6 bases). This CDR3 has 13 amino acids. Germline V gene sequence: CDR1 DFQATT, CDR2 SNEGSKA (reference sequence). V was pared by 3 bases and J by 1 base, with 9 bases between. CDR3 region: CSASGRGNTEAFF. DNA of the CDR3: TGCAGTGCTAGCGGCAGGGGGAACACTGAAGCTTTCTTT.